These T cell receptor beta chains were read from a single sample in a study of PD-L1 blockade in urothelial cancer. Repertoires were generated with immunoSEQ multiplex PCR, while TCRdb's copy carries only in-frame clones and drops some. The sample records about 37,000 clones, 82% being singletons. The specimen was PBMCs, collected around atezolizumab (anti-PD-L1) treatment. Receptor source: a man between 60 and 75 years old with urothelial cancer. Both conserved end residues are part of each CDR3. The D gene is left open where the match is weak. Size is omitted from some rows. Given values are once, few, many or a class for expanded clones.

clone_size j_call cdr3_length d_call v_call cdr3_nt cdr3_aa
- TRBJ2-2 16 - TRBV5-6 TGTGCCAGCAGCTTGGCGTCAGGGGTCGACACCGGGGAGCTGTTTTTT CASSLASGVDTGELFF
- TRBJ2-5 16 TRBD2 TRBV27 TGTGCCAGCAGTTTAGGACTAGCGGGGGGCGTTGGAACCCAGTACTTC CASSLGLAGGVGTQYF
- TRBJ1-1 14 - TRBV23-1 TGCGCCAGCAGTCTAGGGCGACAGATTACTGAAGCTTTCTTT CASSLGRQITEAFF
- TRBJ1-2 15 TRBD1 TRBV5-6 TGTGCCAGCAGCCGTTACGCGACAGGGGGATATGGCTACACCTTC CASSRYATGGYGYTF
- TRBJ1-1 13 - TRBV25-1 TGTGCCAGCACGCCTAGGAGAGGGACTGAAGCTTTCTTT CASTPRRGTEAFF
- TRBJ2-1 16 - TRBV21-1 TGTGCCAGCAGAAATAACCGGGACAGGGGATACAATGAGCAGTTCTTC CASRNNRDRGYNEQFF
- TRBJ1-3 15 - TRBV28 TGTGCCAGCGGACCCTCCAGGGTGGTCAGAAACACCATATATTTT CASGPSRVVRNTIYF
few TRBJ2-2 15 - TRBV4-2 TGTGCCAGCAGCCAAGGGGACACCAACACCGGGGAGCTGTTTTTT CASSQGDTNTGELFF
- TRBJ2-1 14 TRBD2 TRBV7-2 TGTGCCAGCAGCTTTGGGGGGGGGTATAATGAGCAGTTCTTC CASSFGGGYNEQFF
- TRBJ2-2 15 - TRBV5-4 TGTGCCAGCAGCCCATCGGACACAAACACCGGGGAGCTGTTTTTT CASSPSDTNTGELFF
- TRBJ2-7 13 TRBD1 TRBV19 TGTGCCAGTACACGACAGGGGGCGAACGAGCAGTACTTC CASTRQGANEQYF
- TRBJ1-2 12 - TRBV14 TGTGCCAGCAGTCAATCGGGCTATGGCTACACCTTC CASSQSGYGYTF
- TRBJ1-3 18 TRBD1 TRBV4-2 TGTGCCAGCAGCCAACCCCCGGTACAGGGGGTCTCTGGAAACACCATATATTTT CASSQPPVQGVSGNTIYF
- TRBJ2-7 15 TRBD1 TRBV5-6 TGTGCCAGCAGCCCGAACAGGGGTTTGTCCTACGAGCAGTACTTC CASSPNRGLSYEQYF
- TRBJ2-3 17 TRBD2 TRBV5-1 TGCGCCAGCAGCTTACTAGCGGGGGCAGCTAGCACAGATACGCAGTATTTT CASSLLAGAASTDTQYF
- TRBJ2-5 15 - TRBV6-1 TGTGCCAGCAGTGAGTTCACAGCAAGTCAAGAGACCCAGTACTTC CASSEFTASQETQYF
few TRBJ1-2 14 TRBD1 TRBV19 TGTGCCAGTAGTGGCCCCGGGACAGGCTATGGCTACACCTTC CASSGPGTGYGYTF
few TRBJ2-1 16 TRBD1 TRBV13 TGTGCCAGCAGCGAAGGGACAGGAAGCTCCTACAATGAGCAGTTCTTC CASSEGTGSSYNEQFF